Listed here are 23 T cell receptor beta chains from one sample, sequenced in a study of cytomegalovirus exposure and HLA in healthy donors. Use of 60 Vbeta and 13 Jbeta primers characterized the PCR. Repertoires were generated with immunoSEQ multiplex PCR, while TCRdb's copy carries only in-frame clones and drops some. The data show some 150,000 clones, approximately 75% seen once. The sample taken for sequencing was PBMCs. The receptor set was obtained from a male donor in good health and CMV-seronegative.

The V and J genes are TRBV19 and TRBJ2-7; 9 bases are shared with TRBD1. The germline V gene has CDR1 LNHDA and CDR2 SQIVND (reference sequence). V gave up 5 bases and J gave up 3 bases; unmatched junction bases: 5. The CDR3 is 14 amino acids. CDR3 nucleotides: TGTGCCAGTAGTGTGACAGGGGGTTTCTACGAGCAGTACTTC. It yields the protein CASSVTGGFYEQYF.

This chain uses TRBV5-1 with TRBJ2-5; 10 bases align to TRBD1. The J call may be in error: the DNA end matches TRBJ2-7 better. CDR3 length: 15 residues. CDR1 is SGHRS and CDR2 is YFSETQ in the germline V gene. The chain's CDR3 is CASSFRGTGAAEQYF. The CDR3 region has the DNA TGCGCCAGCAGCTTCCGCGGGACAGGGGCCGCCGAGCAGTACTTC.

This clone was detected a few times. The chain has TRBV10-3 and TRBJ1-2, with D possibly matching TRBD1 (6 bases). Germline loops: CDR1 ENHRY, CDR2 SYGVKD. V shed 7 bases and J shed 2 bases, with 11 bases lying between them. The CDR3 runs to 13 residues. The CDR3 DNA sequence: TGTGCCATCACCCAAGACAGGAACTATGGCTACACCTTC. As protein: CAITQDRNYGYTF.

The chain recombines TRBV19 with TRBJ2-1, with D perhaps matching TRBD1 (5 bases). CDR3 size: 11 residues. Germline-derived CDR1 and CDR2 are LNHDA and SQIVND (reference sequence). V lost 6 bases to trimming and J lost 10 bases, with 10 bases between them. The CDR3 DNA reads as TGTGCCAGTAGCATCAGACAGGAGCAGTTCTTC. This codes for CASSIRQEQFF.

This clone was observed at least ten times. V is TRBV2 and J is TRBJ1-2; D is ambiguous. Trimming cost V 2 bases and J 8 bases, with 12 bases left between them. Germline V gene data show CDR1 as SNHLY and CDR2 as FYNNEI. The CDR3 is 13 residues long. The CDR3 DNA follows: TGTGCCAGCAGTGAACCGGGAGTGGGGGGCTACACCTTC. It codes for CASSEPGVGGYTF.

This chain uses TRBV9 with TRBJ1-2; D is unclear. Germline-derived CDR1 and CDR2 are SGDLS and YYNGEE. The CDR3 contains 14 residues. Trimming removed 1 base from V and 0 bases from J, with 7 bases in between. CDR3 DNA: TGTGCCAGCAGCGTATCGCAGGCTAACTATGGCTACACCTTC. Encoded protein: CASSVSQANYGYTF. The entire variable domain, with the rest obtained from reference TRBV9 and TRBJ1-2, is as follows: DSGVTQTPKHLITATGQRVTLRCSPRSGDLSVYWYQQSLDQGLQFLIQYYNGEERAKGNILERFSAQQFPDLHSELNLSSLELGDSALYFCASSVSQANYGYTFGSGTRLTVV.

This chain links TRBV6-6 with TRBJ1-4, with D possibly TRBD1 on 6 matching bases. The CDR3 spans 14 residues. V gave up 2 bases and J gave up 2 bases, with 6 bases separating them. CDR1 and CDR2 (germline): MNHNY, SVGAGI (reference sequence). Written as DNA, the CDR3 is TGTGCCAGCAGTTACGGACAGACTAATGAAAAACTGTTTTTT. This encodes CASSYGQTNEKLFF.

This chain joins TRBV27 and TRBJ2-3, with a weak D call TRBD2 (5 bases). Germline lookup yields CDR1 MNHEY and CDR2 SMNVEV (reference sequence). CDR3 size: 14 residues. Trimming shortened V by 2 bases and J by 2 bases, and 8 bases separated the two germline ends. CDR3 region: CASSLGGTTDTQYF. The CDR3 DNA follows: TGTGCCAGCAGTTTAGGAGGAACCACAGATACGCAGTATTTT.

The V gene is TRBV7-9, the J gene TRBJ2-2, with a weak D call TRBD1 (5 bases). Trimming left V 1 base short and J 6 bases short, with 9 bases between. Germline loops: CDR1 SEHNR, CDR2 FQNEAQ (reference sequence). This CDR3 has 14 residues. CDR3 sequence (DNA): TGTGCCAGCAGCTTAGAGCAGGGCGCCGGGGAGCTGTTTTTT. Protein product: CASSLEQGAGELFF.

CDR3 residues: CASRTGGSYGYTF. As DNA, the CDR3 is TGTGCCAGCAGGACAGGGGGATCCTATGGCTACACCTTC. V gene TRBV28 combines with J gene TRBJ1-2; 9 bases fit TRBD1. V gave up 6 bases and J gave up 4 bases; unmatched junction bases: 3. The CDR3 loop spans 13 amino acids. Germline lookup yields CDR1 MDHEN and CDR2 SYDVKM.

In its sample, this clone was seen once. The V gene is TRBV6-5, the J gene TRBJ1-2; a possible D gene is TRBD1 (5 bases). V was pared by 2 bases and J by 1 base, with 8 bases between. CDR1 is MNHEY, CDR2 SVGAGI, per germline. The length of the CDR3 is 14 residues. CDR3 nucleotides: TGTGCCAGCAGTTACGGGGGGAATAACTATGGCTACACCTTC. It encodes CASSYGGNNYGYTF.

The CDR3 sequence is CASSSSFGGNTEAFF. In nucleotides, the CDR3 is TGCGCCAGCAGCTCTTCATTCGGGGGTAACACTGAAGCTTTCTTT. The rearrangement links TRBV5-1 to TRBJ1-1, with D maybe TRBD1 (5 bases). Per the germline V gene, CDR1 is SGHRS and CDR2 is YFSETQ. Trimming took off 3 bases at V and 2 bases at J, with 14 bases between the two ends. This CDR3 comprises 15 residues. The whole variable domain, remainder taken from reference TRBV5-1 and TRBJ1-1, is KAGVTQTPRYLIKTRGQQVTLSCSPISGHRSVSWYQQTPGQGLQFLFEYFSETQRNKGNFPGRFSGRQFSNSRSEMNVSTLELGDSALYLCASSSSFGGNTEAFFGQGTRLTVV.

The V gene is TRBV10-3, the J gene TRBJ2-1; a weak D match, TRBD2 (6 bases). Germline CDR1 ENHRY, CDR2 SYGVKD. The CDR3 runs 12 residues. V was shortened by 3 bases and J by 8 bases, with 8 bases between the two germline ends. The CDR3 here is CAISERGYEQFF. CDR3 coding DNA: TGTGCCATCAGTGAACGGGGGTATGAGCAGTTCTTC.

This clone came up a few times. This chain links TRBV4-3 with TRBJ2-7; 8 bases are shared with TRBD2. The trim removed 4 bases at V and 4 bases at J, leaving 6 bases unmatched. In germline, CDR1 is LGHNA, CDR2 YSLEER. The CDR3 consists of 14 residues. The CDR3 region has the DNA TGCGCCAGCAGCCCCGGGACTAGGAAATACGAGCAGTACTTC. This sequence encodes CASSPGTRKYEQYF.

The chain recombines TRBV18 with TRBJ2-5; 9 nucleotides line up with TRBD2. The CDR3 loop spans 15 amino acids. J gave up 9 bases and V 3 bases, and 11 bases lay outside the gene matches. Germline V gene data show CDR1 as KGHSH and CDR2 as LQKENI. CDR3: CASSPPGTSPWAQYF. CDR3 in DNA: TGTGCCAGCTCACCGCCCGGGACTAGCCCATGGGCCCAGTACTTC.

The gene calls are TRBV27 and TRBJ2-5, with D unclear. Trimming took off 6 bases at V and 2 bases at J, with 13 bases between the two ends. Germline V gene data show CDR1 as MNHEY and CDR2 as SMNVEV (reference sequence). The CDR3 is made up of 14 amino acids. The CDR3 spells CASRAPARQETQYF. CDR3 nucleotide sequence: TGTGCCAGCAGGGCACCCGCCAGACAAGAGACCCAGTACTTC.

The chain has TRBV27 and TRBJ2-7; 7 bases line up with TRBD1. V shed 6 bases, J shed 7 bases, and the junction held 12 bases outside the gene matches. CDR1 is MNHEY, CDR2 SMNVEV, per germline (reference sequence). The CDR3 extends over 14 amino acids. The CDR3 loop reads CASSSLDRAREQYF. The DNA for the CDR3 is TGTGCCAGCAGCTCCCTCGACAGGGCGCGGGAGCAGTACTTC.

V gene TRBV27 combines with J gene TRBJ1-4, with D perhaps matching TRBD1 (5 bases). V gave up 3 bases and J gave up 10 bases, with 12 bases separating them. CDR1 is MNHEY, CDR2 SMNVEV, per germline (reference sequence). This CDR3 has 13 amino acids. In DNA, the CDR3 is TGTGCCAGCAGTTTCAGGGACTTGGGAAAACTGTTTTTT. This encodes CASSFRDLGKLFF.

The J gene is TRBJ1-6, the V gene TRBV27; TRBD1 aligns across 7 bases. Germline V CDR1 and CDR2: MNHEY, SMNVEV (reference sequence). CDR3 length: 15 amino acids. The V and J ends lost 3 bases and 8 bases, in that order; junction bases with no gene match: 7. As DNA, the CDR3 is TGTGCCAGCAGTTTTGGCAGGGGGGAGGATTCACCCCTCCACTTT. Its protein product is CASSFGRGEDSPLHF.

The V call is TRBV15, the J call TRBJ1-5, with TRBD1 matching 9 bases. Germline V gene data show CDR1 as LNHNV and CDR2 as YYDKDF (reference sequence). This CDR3 has 17 residues. With V trimmed by 4 bases and J by 1 base, 8 bases remained unmatched. The CDR3, as DNA: TGTGCCACCAGCACATGGGGACAGGGATCAAGCAATCAGCCCCAGCATTTT. Encoded protein: CATSTWGQGSSNQPQHF.

This clone was seen only a few times. V usage is TRBV19 and J usage is TRBJ2-2, with 8 bases lining up with TRBD1. Unmatched junction bases numbered 4, after V lost 4 bases and J lost 0 bases. Looked up from germline, CDR1 is LNHDA and CDR2 is SQIVND (reference sequence). This CDR3 spans 16 amino acids. CDR3 region: CASSTRQGTNTGELFF. CDR3 coding DNA: TGTGCCAGTAGTACCCGACAGGGGACGAACACCGGGGAGCTGTTTTTT. Variable domain in full (rest from reference TRBV19 and TRBJ2-2): DGGITQSPKYLFRKEGQNVTLSCEQNLNHDAMYWYRQDPGQGLRLIYYSQIVNDFQKGDIAEGYSVSREKKESFPLTVTSAQKNPTAFYLCASSTRQGTNTGELFFGEGSRLTVL.

The V and J genes are TRBV19 and TRBJ1-6; 8 nucleotides line up with TRBD1. The CDR3 extends over 13 amino acids. The V segment lost 5 bases and the J segment 10 bases; nucleotides outside the gene matches: 4. The V gene's germline CDR1 is LNHDA and CDR2 SQIVND (reference sequence). The CDR3 coding sequence is TGTGCCAGTAGTGACAGGGGAAGCTCACCCCTCCACTTT. This codes for CASSDRGSSPLHF.

The chain combines TRBV6-1 with TRBJ1-3; D is perhaps TRBD1 (6 bases). The V end was cut by 4 bases, the J end by 1 base, with 14 bases between. Germline loops: CDR1 MNHNS, CDR2 SASEGT. The CDR3 contains 16 residues. The CDR3: CASSALQGASGNTIYF. Written as DNA, the CDR3 is TGTGCCAGCAGTGCCTTACAGGGAGCTTCTGGAAACACCATATATTTT.